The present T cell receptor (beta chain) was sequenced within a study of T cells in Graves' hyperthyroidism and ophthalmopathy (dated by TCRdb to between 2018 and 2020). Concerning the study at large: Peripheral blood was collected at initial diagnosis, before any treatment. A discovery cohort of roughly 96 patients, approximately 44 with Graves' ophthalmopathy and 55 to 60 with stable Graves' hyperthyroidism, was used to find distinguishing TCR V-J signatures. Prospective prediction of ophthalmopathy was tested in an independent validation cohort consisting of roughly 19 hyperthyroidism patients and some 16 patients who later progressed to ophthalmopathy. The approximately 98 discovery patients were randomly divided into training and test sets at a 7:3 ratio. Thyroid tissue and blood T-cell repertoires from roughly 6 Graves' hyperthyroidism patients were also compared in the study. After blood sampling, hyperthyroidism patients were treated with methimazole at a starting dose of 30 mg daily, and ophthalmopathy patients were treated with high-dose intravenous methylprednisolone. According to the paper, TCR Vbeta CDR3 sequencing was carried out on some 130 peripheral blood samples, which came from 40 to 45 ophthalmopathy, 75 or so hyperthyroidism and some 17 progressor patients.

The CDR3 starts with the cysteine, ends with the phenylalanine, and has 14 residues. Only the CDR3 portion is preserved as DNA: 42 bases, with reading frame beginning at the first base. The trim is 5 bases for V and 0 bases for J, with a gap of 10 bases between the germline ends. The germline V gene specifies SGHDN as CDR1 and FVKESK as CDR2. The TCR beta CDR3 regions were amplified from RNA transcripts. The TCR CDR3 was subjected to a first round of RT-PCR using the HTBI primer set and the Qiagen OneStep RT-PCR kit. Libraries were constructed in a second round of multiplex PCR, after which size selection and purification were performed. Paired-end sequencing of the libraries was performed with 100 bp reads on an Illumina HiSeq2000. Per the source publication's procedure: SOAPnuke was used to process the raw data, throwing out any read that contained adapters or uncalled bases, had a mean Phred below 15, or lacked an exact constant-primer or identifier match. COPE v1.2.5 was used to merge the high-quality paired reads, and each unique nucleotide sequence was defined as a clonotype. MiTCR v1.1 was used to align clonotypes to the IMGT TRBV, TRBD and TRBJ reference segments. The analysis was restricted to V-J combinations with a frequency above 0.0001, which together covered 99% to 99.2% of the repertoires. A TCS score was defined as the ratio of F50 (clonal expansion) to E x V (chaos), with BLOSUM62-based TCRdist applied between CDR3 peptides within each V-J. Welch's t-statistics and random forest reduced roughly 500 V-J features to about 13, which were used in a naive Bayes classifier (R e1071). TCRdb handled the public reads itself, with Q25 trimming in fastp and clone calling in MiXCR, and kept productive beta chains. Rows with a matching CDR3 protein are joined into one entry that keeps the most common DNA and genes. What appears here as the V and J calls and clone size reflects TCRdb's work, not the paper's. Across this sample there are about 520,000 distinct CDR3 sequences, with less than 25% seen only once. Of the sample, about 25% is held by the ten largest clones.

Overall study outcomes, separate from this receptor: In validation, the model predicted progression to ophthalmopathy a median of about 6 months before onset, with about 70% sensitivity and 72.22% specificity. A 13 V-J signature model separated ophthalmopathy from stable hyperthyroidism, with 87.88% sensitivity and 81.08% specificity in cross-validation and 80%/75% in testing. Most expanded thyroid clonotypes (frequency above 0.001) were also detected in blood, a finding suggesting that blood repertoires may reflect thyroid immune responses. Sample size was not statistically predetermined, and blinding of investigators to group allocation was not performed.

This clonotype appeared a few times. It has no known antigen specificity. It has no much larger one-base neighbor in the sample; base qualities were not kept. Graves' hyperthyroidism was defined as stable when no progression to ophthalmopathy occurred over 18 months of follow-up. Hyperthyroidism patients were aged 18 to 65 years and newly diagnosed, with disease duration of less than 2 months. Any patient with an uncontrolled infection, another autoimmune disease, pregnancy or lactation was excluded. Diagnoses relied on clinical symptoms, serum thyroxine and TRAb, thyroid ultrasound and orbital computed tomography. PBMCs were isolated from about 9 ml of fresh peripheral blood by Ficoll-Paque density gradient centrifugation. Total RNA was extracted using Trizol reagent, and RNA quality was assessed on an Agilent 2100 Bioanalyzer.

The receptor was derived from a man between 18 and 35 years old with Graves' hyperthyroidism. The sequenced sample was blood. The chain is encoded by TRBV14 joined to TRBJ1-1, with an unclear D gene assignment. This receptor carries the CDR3 CASSSLLMNTEAFF. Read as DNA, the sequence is TGTGCCAGCAGCTCACTTCTGATGAACACTGAAGCTTTCTTT.